The 5 T cell receptor beta chains listed next were all sequenced from one sample in a study of blood T cell repertoires in COVID-19. TCRdb's copy holds only in-frame clones and misses some; the assay was immunoSEQ multiplex PCR. The sample has about 73,000 clones, about 88% seen once. Sequencing was done on a sample of peripheral blood. All receptors come from an elderly man with acute or convalescent COVID-19.

The chain uses TRBV11-2 and TRBJ2-7, with 10 nucleotides matching TRBD2. The CDR3 length is 15 residues. Germline CDR1 is SGHAT and CDR2 is FQNNGV. With V trimmed by 3 bases and J by 3 bases, 5 bases remained unmatched. The CDR3: CASSFGASGSYEQYF. The CDR3 DNA sequence: TGTGCCAGCAGCTTCGGGGCTAGCGGGAGCTACGAGCAGTACTTC.

This sequence joins TRBV5-6 and TRBJ1-1; weak D call: TRBD1 (5 bases). V lost 2 bases to trimming and J lost 1 base, with 15 bases between them. Germline V gene lookup returns CDR1 SGHDT and CDR2 YYEEEE. This CDR3 has 16 residues. As DNA, the CDR3 is TGTGCCAGCAGCTTCCCCCAACATGGACAGAACACTGAAGCTTTCTTT. This translates into CASSFPQHGQNTEAFF.

This clone was detected once. The chain employs TRBV5-1 and TRBJ2-1; no definite D call. The CDR3 sequence is 16 residues long. Deletions cut 0 bases from V and 0 bases from J, with 10 bases between. Germline-derived CDR1 and CDR2 are SGHRS and YFSETQ. In DNA, the CDR3 is TGCGCCAGCAGCTTGGGGCACCCTAGCTCCTACAATGAGCAGTTCTTC. Its translation: CASSLGHPSSYNEQFF.

The gene calls are TRBV18 and TRBJ2-2; D might be TRBD1 (5 bases). The V end was cut by 4 bases, the J end by 0 bases, with 6 bases between. The CDR3 covers 14 residues. Germline values: CDR1 KGHSH, CDR2 LQKENI. The CDR3 DNA sequence: TGTGCCAGCTCACGGGGCCCGAACACCGGGGAGCTGTTTTTT. Its translation is CASSRGPNTGELFF. Variable domain in full (rest from reference TRBV18 and TRBJ2-2): NAGVMQNPRHLVRRRGQEARLRCSPMKGHSHVYWYRQLPEEGLKFMVYLQKENIIDESGMPKERFSAEFPKEGPSILRIQQVVRGDSAAYFCASSRGPNTGELFFGEGSRLTVL.

The J gene is TRBJ1-5, the V gene TRBV13; no reliable D call. CDR1 and CDR2 (germline): PRHDT, FYEKMQ (reference sequence). CDR3 length: 16 residues. Trimming cost V 2 bases and J 3 bases, with 14 bases left between them. The CDR3 DNA follows: TGTGCCAGCAGCTTACGGGAGAACCCATACAATCAGCCCCAGCATTTT. Protein sequence: CASSLRENPYNQPQHF.